The T cell receptor beta chain under discussion was sequenced for a study of CD8 T cells in Susac syndrome. Germline loops: CDR1 SQVTM, CDR2 ANQGSEA. J lost 2 bases, V lost 6 bases, and 6 bases had no gene match. The CDR3 runs 14 residues. Random hexamers were used to reverse transcribe the RNA input (about 0.5 to 1 ug). Each CDR3 protein is one row after TCRdb ran MiXCR on the immunoSEQ multiplex PCR reads. The data hold about 190,000 distinct CDR3 sequences, with under 95% observed a single time. The V and J genes are TRBV29-1 and TRBJ2-5, with TRBD2 identical over 10 bases. What was sequenced was CD4+ T cells from PBMCs. The clonotype originates from a human donor in good health. CDR3 nucleotides: TGCAGCGTCTTAGCGGGGGGCCGACAAGAGACCCAGTACTTC. This codes for CSVLAGGRQETQYF. Variable domain in full (rest from reference TRBV29-1 and TRBJ2-5): SAVISQKPSRDICQRGTSLTIQCQVDSQVTMMFWYRQQPGQSLTLIATANQGSEATYESGFVIDKFPISRPNLTFSTLTVSNMSPEDSSIYLCSVLAGGRQETQYFGPGTRLLVL.